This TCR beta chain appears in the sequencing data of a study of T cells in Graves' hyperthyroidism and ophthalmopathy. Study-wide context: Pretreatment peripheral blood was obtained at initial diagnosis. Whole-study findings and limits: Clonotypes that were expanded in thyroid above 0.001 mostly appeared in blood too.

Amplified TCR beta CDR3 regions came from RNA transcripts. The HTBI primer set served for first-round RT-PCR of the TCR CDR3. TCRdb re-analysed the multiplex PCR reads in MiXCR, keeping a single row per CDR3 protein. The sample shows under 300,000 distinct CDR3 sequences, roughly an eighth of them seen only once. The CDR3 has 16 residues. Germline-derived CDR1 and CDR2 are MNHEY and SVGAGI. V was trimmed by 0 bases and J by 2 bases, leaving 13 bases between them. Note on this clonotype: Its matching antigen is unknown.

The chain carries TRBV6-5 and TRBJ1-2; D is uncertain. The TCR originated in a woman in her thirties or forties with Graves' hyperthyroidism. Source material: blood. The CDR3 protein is CASSYSMRRENYGYTF. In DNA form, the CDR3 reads TGTGCCAGCAGTTACTCGATGAGGCGGGAGAACTATGGCTACACCTTC.